A single sample gave rise to the 8 T cell receptor beta chains below, sequenced in a study of T cells in Graves' hyperthyroidism and ophthalmopathy. TCR beta CDR3 regions were amplified from RNA transcripts. RT-PCR in the first round (using the HTBI primer set) targeted the TCR CDR3. MiXCR was run by TCRdb on the multiplex PCR reads, yielding one entry per CDR3 protein. The table has roughly 560,000 distinct CDR3 sequences, approximately 14% seen once; the top ten hold 3.5% to 4.5%. Sequenced sample: blood. These receptors all stem from a woman aged 40 to 55 with Graves' ophthalmopathy.

In its sample, this clonotype was seen a few times. CDR3 sequence reads: CASSIVGAEAFF. The DNA of the CDR3 is TGTGCCAGTAGTATCGTGGGGGCTGAAGCTTTCTTT. This chain connects TRBV19 to TRBJ1-1, with D perhaps TRBD1 (5 bases). The CDR3 is 12 residues long. V lost 3 bases, J lost 6 bases, and 8 bases lay in between. CDR1 is LNHDA, CDR2 SQIVND, per germline (reference sequence).

This clonotype has a count of ten or more. This sequence joins TRBV7-2 and TRBJ2-7; D is possibly TRBD2 (6 bases). The germline CDR1 and CDR2 sequences are SGHTA and FQGNSA. CDR3 length: 13 amino acids. Deletions cut 3 bases from V and 4 bases from J, with 10 bases between. The CDR3 coding sequence is TGTGCCAGCAGCTTGCGGGGCCTTTACGAGCAGTACTTC. Translation gives CASSLRGLYEQYF.

At least ten counts were recorded for this clonotype. This chain connects TRBV6-2 or TRBV6-3 to TRBJ1-5; 7 bases agree with TRBD1. Germline assignment: CDR1 MNHEY and CDR2 SVGEGT. The trim removed 6 bases at V and 2 bases at J, leaving 7 bases unmatched. The CDR3 consists of 15 residues. The CDR3 loop reads CASRNAGTGNQPQHF. DNA of the CDR3: TGTGCCAGCAGAAATGCCGGGACAGGCAATCAGCCCCAGCATTTT.

The rearrangement joins TRBV30 to TRBJ1-1; the match to TRBD1 covers 8 bases. Trimming removed 2 bases from V and 0 bases from J; junction bases left unmatched: 2. This CDR3 spans 14 amino acids. CDR1 is GTSNPN, CDR2 SVGIG, per germline (reference sequence). The DNA for the CDR3 is TGTGCCTGGAGTCGGGACAGGATGAACACTGAAGCTTTCTTT. Translation: CAWSRDRMNTEAFF.

This clonotype was detected ten times or more. This rearrangement joins TRBV6-5 to TRBJ2-2; no definite D call. V lost 0 bases and J lost 7, with 12 bases in between. CDR1 is MNHEY and CDR2 is SVGAGI in the germline V gene. CDR3 length equals 15 residues. In DNA, the CDR3 is TGTGCCAGCAGTTACTCGACCCAGTACGACGGGGAGCTGTTTTTT. It yields the protein CASSYSTQYDGELFF.

This clonotype was detected ten times or more. The chain links TRBV27 to TRBJ2-2, with D possibly being TRBD1 (6 bases). The ends were cut back, 4 bases at V and 3 bases at J, with 12 bases in the middle. Germline V lookup: CDR1 MNHEY, CDR2 SMNVEV (reference sequence). CDR3 length: 15 amino acids. This CDR3 is CASSSTGGYTGELFF. The CDR3 nucleotides are TGTGCCAGCAGTTCGACAGGCGGATACACCGGGGAGCTGTTTTTT.

This clonotype showed up just a few times. This chain uses TRBV6-5 with TRBJ2-5; D might be TRBD1 (6 bases). V shed 2 bases and J shed 5 bases, with 12 bases lying between them. The CDR3 runs 14 residues. The germline gives CDR1 MNHEY, CDR2 SVGAGI. The CDR3 region is CASSYGYRVETQYF. The DNA of the CDR3 is TGTGCCAGCAGTTACGGCTACAGGGTGGAGACCCAGTACTTC.

The sample holds many counts of this clonotype. The chain joins TRBV28 to TRBJ1-5, with 7 bases lining up with TRBD1. Germline CDR1 and CDR2: MDHEN and SYDVKM. The length of the CDR3 is 16 residues. Trimming took 10 bases from V and 2 from J; bases not matched to a gene: 14. In nucleotides, the CDR3 is TGTGCCACGTCCTATTCAGGGGGGCTTGGCAATCAGCCCCAGCATTTT. Translating it yields CATSYSGGLGNQPQHF.